Below, 15 T cell receptor beta chains from the same sample are listed, as sequenced in a study of T cell repertoires in cytomegalovirus infection. TCRdb called the reads again in MiXCR, with one record for every CDR3 protein. The sample contains 30,000 to 40,000 distinct CDR3 sequences, about 50% of which appear only once. No antigen has been assigned to these receptors. Material: CD8+ T cells from cultured PBMCs, obtained from culture after CMV antigen stimulation. The receptors were gathered from a human donor in good health (CMV status not recorded). Some clones in this sample may be carry-over from other donors' samples.

In its sample, this clonotype was seen a few times. The chain is built from TRBV7-6 and TRBJ1-3; a possible D gene is TRBD1 (6 bases). Trimming cost V 5 bases and J 4 bases, with 12 bases left between them. In germline, CDR1 is SGHVS, CDR2 FNYEAQ. This CDR3 is built from 14 residues. In DNA, the CDR3 is TGTGCCAGCAGCGACAGGCTTTCCGGAAACACCATATATTTT. Protein sequence: CASSDRLSGNTIYF.

The chain carries TRBV27 and TRBJ2-1; the D gene is possibly TRBD2 (6 bases). This CDR3 is built from 14 residues. Trimming removed 6 bases at V and 0 bases at J, with 9 bases between. Germline V gene lookup returns CDR1 MNHEY and CDR2 SMNVEV (reference sequence). The CDR3 reads CASSRGSSYNEQFF. Written as DNA, the CDR3 is TGTGCCAGCAGCCGGGGGTCCTCCTACAATGAGCAGTTCTTC.

This clonotype was detected a few times. J is TRBJ1-1 and V is TRBV15, with D perhaps TRBD1 (6 bases). Germline V gene lookup returns CDR1 LNHNV and CDR2 YYDKDF (reference sequence). CDR3 size: 14 residues. V was cut by 0 bases and J by 3 bases, with 8 bases left in between. CDR3 amino acids: CATSRDRGYTEAFF. CDR3 sequence (DNA): TGTGCCACCAGCAGAGACAGGGGATACACTGAAGCTTTCTTT.

J is TRBJ2-7 and V is TRBV7-8; 8 positions agree with TRBD2. V shed 4 bases and J 2 bases; nucleotides not matched to a gene: 19. The CDR3 spans 19 residues. In germline, CDR1 is SGHVS, CDR2 FQNEAQ. CDR3 sequence reads: CASSSRGGIVGRATYEQYF. The CDR3 bases are TGTGCCAGCAGCTCAAGAGGTGGAATAGTCGGGAGGGCCACCTACGAGCAGTACTTC.

This clonotype appeared many times. V gene TRBV7-6 combines with J gene TRBJ2-7; D gene uncertain. Trimming stripped 2 bases from V and 7 bases from J, with 6 bases between. Per the germline V gene, CDR1 is SGHVS and CDR2 is FNYEAQ. The CDR3 consists of 11 residues. The CDR3 is CASSLTREQYF. For the CDR3, the DNA is TGTGCCAGCAGCTTAACCCGTGAGCAGTACTTC.

The chain combines TRBV7-2 with TRBJ1-5; D remains unclear. The V gene lost 1 base and the J gene lost 7 bases, with 14 bases spanning the gap. The germline gives CDR1 SGHTA, CDR2 FQGNSA. The CDR3 contains 15 residues. As DNA, the CDR3 is TGTGCCAGCAGCTTAGTAGGCCGCTTGGAGCAGCCCCAGCATTTT. This codes for CASSLVGRLEQPQHF.

The V gene is TRBV13, the J gene TRBJ2-3, with TRBD2 identical over 8 bases. CDR1 is PRHDT, CDR2 FYEKMQ, per germline (reference sequence). The CDR3 runs 16 residues. J gave up 4 bases and V 2 bases, and 8 bases lay outside the gene matches. CDR3 sequence reads: CASSLRREVRPDTQYF. The CDR3 DNA follows: TGTGCCAGCAGCTTAAGGCGGGAGGTTCGCCCAGATACGCAGTATTTT. Together with reference TRBV13 and TRBJ2-3, the CDR3 gives the full variable domain: AAGVIQSPRHLIKEKRETATLKCYPIPRHDTVYWYQQGPGQDPQFLISFYEKMQSDKGSIPDRFSAQQFSDYHSELNMSSLELGDSALYFCASSLRREVRPDTQYFGPGTRLTVL.

This rearrangement joins TRBV28 to TRBJ2-7; D perhaps matches TRBD2 (5 bases). Germline values: CDR1 MDHEN, CDR2 SYDVKM. Trimming stripped 3 bases from V and 9 bases from J, with 12 bases between. This CDR3 has 12 residues. The chain's CDR3 is CASSFDYKRQYF. CDR3 in DNA: TGTGCCAGCAGTTTTGACTATAAACGGCAGTACTTC.

The V call is TRBV7-2, the J call TRBJ2-4; TRBD2 aligns across 9 bases. CDR1 and CDR2 from the germline V gene are SGHTA and FQGNSA. The V gene end was trimmed by 5 bases and the J gene end by 4 bases; junction bases not matched to a gene: 12. CDR3 size: 17 residues. The CDR3 protein is CASSPSLAGPIKNIQYF. DNA of the CDR3: TGTGCCAGCAGCCCCTCTCTAGCGGGACCGATAAAAAACATTCAGTACTTC. Filled out from reference TRBV7-2 and TRBJ2-4, the complete variable domain reads GAGVSQSPSNKVTEKGKDVELRCDPISGHTALYWYRQSLGQGLEFLIYFQGNSAPDKSGLPSDRFSAERTGGSVSTLTIQRTQQEDSAVYLCASSPSLAGPIKNIQYFGAGTRLSVL.

V and J are TRBV6-5 and TRBJ1-2, with no clear D. The ends were cut back, 2 bases at V and 3 bases at J, with 10 bases in the middle. This CDR3 spans 14 amino acids. The germline V gene has CDR1 MNHEY and CDR2 SVGAGI. CDR3 residues: CASSYEREHYGYTF. In nucleotides, the CDR3 is TGTGCCAGCAGTTACGAGCGGGAACACTATGGCTACACCTTC.

This clonotype was observed once. The J gene is TRBJ1-5, the V gene TRBV27; D perhaps matches TRBD1 (6 bases). V was trimmed by 5 bases and J by 4 bases, leaving 18 bases between them. The germline CDR1 and CDR2 sequences are MNHEY and SMNVEV (reference sequence). There are 16 residues in the CDR3. The CDR3 loop is CASSASQGEINQPQHF. The CDR3 nucleotides are TGTGCCAGCAGTGCCTCACAGGGAGAAATTAATCAGCCCCAGCATTTT.

This sequence joins TRBV11-3 and TRBJ2-1; D gene unclear. The length of the CDR3 is 12 residues. CDR1 and CDR2 from the germline V gene are SGHNT and YENEEA. V gave up 4 bases and J gave up 10 bases, with 11 bases separating them. CDR3 amino acids: CASSSSTDEQFF. CDR3 coding DNA: TGTGCCAGCAGCTCCTCGACGGACGAGCAGTTCTTC. The variable domain in full, with the rest retrieved from reference TRBV11-3 and TRBJ2-1, is EAGVVQSPRYKIIEKKQPVAFWCNPISGHNTLYWYLQNLGQGPELLIRYENEEAVDDSQLPKDRFSAERLKGVDSTLKIQPAELGDSAVYLCASSSSTDEQFFGPGTRLTVL.

The rearrangement joins TRBV5-4 to TRBJ2-4; TRBD2 matches 9 bases. This CDR3 is 19 amino acids long. The junction had 15 bases not matched to a gene; V was cut back by 4 bases and J by 1 base. CDR1 is SGHNT and CDR2 is YYREEE in the germline V gene (reference sequence). The CDR3 reads CASSPHPSGIDMAKNIQYF. CDR3 nucleotides: TGTGCCAGCAGCCCGCACCCTAGCGGGATTGATATGGCCAAAAACATTCAGTACTTC.

Details on this clonotype: The CDR3 carries no conserved terminal phenylalanine or tryptophan, so it likely arises from a read error. V is TRBV7-8 and J is TRBJ2-6; 14 bases align to TRBD2. CDR1 is SGHVS, CDR2 FQNEAQ, per germline. With 5 bases clipped from V and 3 bases from J, the junction kept 6 bases outside the gene matches. The CDR3 is 18 residues long. The CDR3 sequence: CASSHRLAGGDGANVLTC. The CDR3 coding sequence is TGTGCCAGCAGCCACAGACTAGCGGGAGGGGATGGGGCCAACGTCCTGACTTGC.

This clonotype occurred many times. J is TRBJ2-3 and V is TRBV12-3 or TRBV12-4; 8 bases map to TRBD2. With 5 bases clipped from V and 0 bases from J, the junction kept 7 bases outside the gene matches. CDR3 length: 16 residues. CDR3 DNA sequence: TGTGCCAGCAGTCCCGTAGCGGGACCTAGCACAGATACGCAGTATTTT. Translated, it gives CASSPVAGPSTDTQYF.